This is a list of T cell receptor beta chains from one sample in a study of shared clonotypes between healthy human individuals. Data came from immunoSEQ multiplex PCR; TCRdb stores just in-frame clones and leaves some out. The sample includes roughly 2.2 million clones, 93% of them seen just once. Sequences were obtained from naive CD4+ T cells from PBMCs. The receptors shown here come from a man between 18 and 35 years old in good health. Some clones in this sample may be carry-over from other donors' samples. CDR3s include the opening cysteine and the closing phenylalanine or tryptophan. A D gene is named only where the DNA matches it firmly. Clone size is not always given. Where it is, it says once, few, many or a class for expanded clones.

v_gene: TRBV5-6
j_gene: TRBJ2-3
abundance: -
d_gene: -
CDR3aa: CASSQRVSAGATQYF
CDR3nt: TGTGCCAGCAGTCAACGGGTCTCGGCGGGGGCGACGCAGTATTTT

v_gene: TRBV5-6
j_gene: TRBJ1-3
abundance: -
d_gene: -
CDR3aa: CASSLDENTIYF
CDR3nt: TGTGCCAGCAGCTTGGATGAAAACACCATATATTTT

v_gene: TRBV7-9
j_gene: TRBJ2-5
abundance: -
d_gene: -
CDR3aa: CASSLGWGARETQYF
CDR3nt: TGTGCCAGCAGCTTAGGATGGGGGGCGAGGGAGACCCAGTACTTC

v_gene: TRBV18
j_gene: TRBJ2-7
abundance: -
d_gene: -
CDR3aa: CASSPSLDPSSSYEQYF
CDR3nt: TGTGCCAGCTCACCATCCCTCGATCCAAGCTCCTCCTACGAGCAGTACTTC

v_gene: TRBV19
j_gene: TRBJ1-2
abundance: few
d_gene: -
CDR3aa: CASVGPAYGYTF
CDR3nt: TGTGCCAGTGTGGGTCCGGCCTATGGCTACACCTTC

v_gene: TRBV6-1
j_gene: TRBJ2-5
abundance: -
d_gene: -
CDR3aa: CASSEGAAQETQYF
CDR3nt: TGTGCCAGCAGTGAAGGAGCGGCCCAAGAGACCCAGTACTTC

v_gene: TRBV5-1
j_gene: TRBJ2-1
abundance: -
d_gene: -
CDR3aa: CASSLVTSLAEQFF
CDR3nt: TGCGCCAGCAGCTTGGTTACCTCTCTCGCTGAGCAGTTCTTC

v_gene: TRBV18
j_gene: TRBJ1-3
abundance: -
d_gene: -
CDR3aa: CASSPDRGNTIYF
CDR3nt: TGTGCCAGCTCACCCGACCGTGGAAACACCATATATTTT

v_gene: TRBV5-1
j_gene: TRBJ2-1
abundance: -
d_gene: TRBD1
CDR3aa: CASSPGTGVYNEQFF
CDR3nt: TGCGCCAGCAGCCCCGGGACAGGGGTCTACAATGAGCAGTTCTTC

v_gene: TRBV29-1
j_gene: TRBJ2-5
abundance: -
d_gene: -
CDR3aa: CSVEAPVETQYF
CDR3nt: TGCAGCGTTGAAGCCCCCGTAGAGACCCAGTACTTC

v_gene: TRBV6-1
j_gene: TRBJ1-2
abundance: -
d_gene: -
CDR3aa: CASSEWGDGYTF
CDR3nt: TGTGCCAGCAGTGAATGGGGGGACGGCTACACCTTC

v_gene: TRBV2
j_gene: TRBJ1-3
abundance: -
d_gene: -
CDR3aa: CASSEVEGRIIGNTIYF
CDR3nt: TGTGCCAGCAGTGAAGTTGAGGGGCGGATAATTGGAAACACCATATATTTT

v_gene: TRBV27
j_gene: TRBJ2-7
abundance: -
d_gene: TRBD1
CDR3aa: CASSLKGTGLNYEQYF
CDR3nt: TGTGCCAGCAGTTTAAAGGGGACAGGGCTAAACTACGAGCAGTACTTC

v_gene: TRBV11-2
j_gene: TRBJ2-7
abundance: -
d_gene: TRBD2
CDR3aa: CASSLGGTSSLEQYF
CDR3nt: TGTGCCAGCAGCTTAGGCGGGACTAGCAGCCTCGAGCAGTACTTC

v_gene: TRBV15
j_gene: TRBJ2-7
abundance: -
d_gene: -
CDR3aa: CATSREAGEAGTYEQYF
CDR3nt: TGTGCCACCAGCAGAGAAGCAGGGGAAGCGGGGACCTACGAGCAGTACTTC

v_gene: TRBV5-1
j_gene: TRBJ1-1
abundance: few
d_gene: -
CDR3aa: CASSSPLGSTEAFF
CDR3nt: TGCGCCAGCAGCTCACCCTTGGGGTCTACTGAAGCTTTCTTT

v_gene: TRBV2
j_gene: TRBJ1-1
abundance: few
d_gene: -
CDR3aa: CASSEGPGKITEAFF
CDR3nt: TGTGCCAGCAGTGAGGGACCCGGGAAGATAACTGAAGCTTTCTTT

v_gene: TRBV5-6
j_gene: TRBJ2-7
abundance: -
d_gene: -
CDR3aa: CASSLYAQTPLSYEQYF
CDR3nt: TGTGCCAGCAGCTTGTACGCCCAAACACCCCTCTCCTACGAGCAGTACTTC

v_gene: TRBV7-2
j_gene: TRBJ1-1
abundance: -
d_gene: -
CDR3aa: CASSFRLLSAEAFF
CDR3nt: TGTGCCAGCAGCTTCCGACTGTTAAGCGCTGAAGCTTTCTTT

v_gene: TRBV6-6
j_gene: TRBJ2-7
abundance: -
d_gene: -
CDR3aa: CASTQTPLVEQYF
CDR3nt: TGTGCCAGCACCCAAACCCCGCTCGTCGAGCAGTACTTC

v_gene: TRBV27
j_gene: TRBJ1-4
abundance: -
d_gene: -
CDR3aa: CASRRGAGGEKLFF
CDR3nt: TGTGCCAGCCGGAGGGGGGCGGGGGGCGAAAAACTGTTTTTT

v_gene: TRBV5-1
j_gene: TRBJ2-3
abundance: -
d_gene: -
CDR3aa: CASSLAMGGPFTDTQYF
CDR3nt: TGCGCCAGCAGCTTGGCAATGGGGGGGCCCTTTACAGATACGCAGTATTTT

v_gene: TRBV28
j_gene: TRBJ1-2
abundance: -
d_gene: -
CDR3aa: CASSRGEGSTNYGYTF
CDR3nt: TGTGCCAGCAGCCGGGGAGAGGGATCAACCAACTATGGCTACACCTTC

v_gene: TRBV27
j_gene: TRBJ1-2
abundance: once
d_gene: -
CDR3aa: CASSNGGGNYGYTF
CDR3nt: TGTGCCAGCAGTAATGGGGGGGGAAACTATGGCTACACCTTC

v_gene: TRBV29-1
j_gene: TRBJ2-5
abundance: -
d_gene: -
CDR3aa: CSVARPKETQYF
CDR3nt: TGCAGCGTTGCTAGGCCTAAAGAGACCCAGTACTTC

v_gene: TRBV10-3
j_gene: TRBJ2-7
abundance: -
d_gene: -
CDR3aa: CATSPGLNYEQYF
CDR3nt: TGTGCCACTTCTCCGGGATTAAACTACGAGCAGTACTTC

v_gene: TRBV5-5
j_gene: TRBJ2-3
abundance: -
d_gene: TRBD2
CDR3aa: CASRGLAGSITDTQYF
CDR3nt: TGTGCCAGCAGGGGACTAGCGGGTTCCATCACAGATACGCAGTATTTT

v_gene: TRBV18
j_gene: TRBJ1-1
abundance: -
d_gene: -
CDR3aa: CASSLGTRGLTEAFF
CDR3nt: TGTGCCAGCTCACTCGGGACACGAGGGCTCACTGAAGCTTTCTTT

v_gene: TRBV2
j_gene: TRBJ2-4
abundance: -
d_gene: -
CDR3aa: CASSDGSPFQYF
CDR3nt: TGTGCCAGCAGTGATGGGTCTCCCTTTCAGTACTTC

v_gene: TRBV7-9
j_gene: TRBJ2-6
abundance: -
d_gene: -
CDR3aa: CASSKGDSGANVLTF
CDR3nt: TGTGCCAGCAGCAAGGGAGATTCTGGGGCCAACGTCCTGACTTTC

v_gene: TRBV7-8
j_gene: TRBJ1-4
abundance: -
d_gene: TRBD1
CDR3aa: CASSSYRGGEKLFF
CDR3nt: TGTGCCAGCAGCTCTTACAGGGGAGGAGAAAAACTGTTTTTT

v_gene: TRBV7-2
j_gene: TRBJ2-2
abundance: -
d_gene: TRBD2
CDR3aa: CASSLVQRDLGGELFF
CDR3nt: TGTGCCAGCAGCTTAGTCCAGCGGGACCTAGGGGGGGAGCTGTTTTTT

v_gene: TRBV7-2
j_gene: TRBJ2-3
abundance: -
d_gene: TRBD2
CDR3aa: CASSRRTSGSASTDTQYF
CDR3nt: TGTGCCAGCAGCCGACGGACTAGCGGGAGCGCTAGCACAGATACGCAGTATTTT

v_gene: TRBV7-6
j_gene: TRBJ2-3
abundance: -
d_gene: TRBD2
CDR3aa: CASSSPGLVPDTQYF
CDR3nt: TGTGCCAGCAGCTCACCGGGACTAGTACCAGATACGCAGTATTTT

v_gene: TRBV30
j_gene: TRBJ1-2
abundance: -
d_gene: -
CDR3aa: CAWSEQSKGDTF
CDR3nt: TGTGCCTGGAGTGAGCAATCGAAAGGGGACACCTTC

v_gene: TRBV27
j_gene: TRBJ2-2
abundance: -
d_gene: -
CDR3aa: CASSRTNWRGFQGRTGELFF
CDR3nt: TGTGCCAGCAGCCGGACTAATTGGCGGGGCTTTCAAGGGAGAACCGGGGAGCTGTTTTTT

v_gene: TRBV2
j_gene: TRBJ2-5
abundance: -
d_gene: TRBD1
CDR3aa: CASRTGAYQETQYF
CDR3nt: TGTGCCAGCAGGACAGGGGCCTACCAAGAGACCCAGTACTTC

v_gene: TRBV15
j_gene: TRBJ2-7
abundance: -
d_gene: TRBD2
CDR3aa: CATSRGGTSGLYEQYF
CDR3nt: TGTGCCACCAGCAGAGGAGGGACTAGCGGGCTTTACGAGCAGTACTTC

v_gene: TRBV5-1
j_gene: TRBJ2-3
abundance: -
d_gene: -
CDR3aa: CASSLGGSKGDTQYF
CDR3nt: TGCGCCAGCAGCTTGGGCGGATCGAAGGGAGATACGCAGTATTTT

v_gene: TRBV28
j_gene: TRBJ2-5
abundance: -
d_gene: TRBD2
CDR3aa: CASSLLAEAQETQYF
CDR3nt: TGTGCCAGCAGTTTACTAGCGGAAGCCCAAGAGACCCAGTACTTC

v_gene: TRBV7-9
j_gene: TRBJ1-1
abundance: few
d_gene: -
CDR3aa: CASSSTVVYSRLGAEAFF
CDR3nt: TGTGCCAGCAGCTCGACTGTGGTTTACAGCCGATTAGGGGCTGAAGCTTTCTTT

v_gene: TRBV7-2
j_gene: TRBJ1-3
abundance: -
d_gene: TRBD1
CDR3aa: CASSFTGGRGNTIYF
CDR3nt: TGTGCCAGCAGCTTCACAGGGGGCAGGGGAAACACCATATATTTT

v_gene: TRBV5-1
j_gene: TRBJ2-1
abundance: -
d_gene: TRBD2
CDR3aa: CASSPGTSGSANEQFF
CDR3nt: TGCGCCAGCAGCCCAGGGACTAGCGGGAGCGCCAATGAGCAGTTCTTC

v_gene: TRBV9
j_gene: TRBJ2-7
abundance: -
d_gene: -
CDR3aa: CASSVEMGPPYEQYF
CDR3nt: TGTGCCAGCAGCGTAGAAATGGGCCCACCCTACGAGCAGTACTTC

v_gene: TRBV18
j_gene: TRBJ1-5
abundance: -
d_gene: TRBD1
CDR3aa: CASSLDRGGSNQPQHF
CDR3nt: TGTGCCAGCTCACTCGACAGGGGTGGGAGCAATCAGCCCCAGCATTTT

v_gene: TRBV5-1
j_gene: TRBJ2-1
abundance: -
d_gene: TRBD2
CDR3aa: CASSLVVLAGSNEQFF
CDR3nt: TGCGCCAGCAGCTTGGTGGTTCTAGCGGGAAGCAATGAGCAGTTCTTC

v_gene: TRBV28
j_gene: TRBJ2-1
abundance: -
d_gene: TRBD2
CDR3aa: CASRTGLATGYNEQFF
CDR3nt: TGTGCCAGCAGGACCGGACTAGCCACGGGTTACAATGAGCAGTTCTTC

v_gene: TRBV7-3
j_gene: TRBJ1-2
abundance: few
d_gene: -
CDR3aa: CASSTPLNYGYTF
CDR3nt: TGTGCCTCCAGCACCCCTCTTAACTATGGCTACACCTTC

v_gene: TRBV4-2
j_gene: TRBJ2-3
abundance: -
d_gene: TRBD2
CDR3aa: CASSQGGVNLAGAGTDTQYF
CDR3nt: TGTGCCAGCAGCCAAGGTGGGGTCAACTTAGCGGGAGCGGGCACAGATACGCAGTATTTT

v_gene: TRBV15
j_gene: TRBJ2-7
abundance: -
d_gene: TRBD2
CDR3aa: CATSRDQREIEQYF
CDR3nt: TGTGCCACCAGCAGAGATCAGCGGGAGATTGAGCAGTACTTC

v_gene: TRBV11-2
j_gene: TRBJ2-3
abundance: -
d_gene: -
CDR3aa: CASSFRPGPSTDTQYF
CDR3nt: TGTGCCAGCAGCTTTCGCCCCGGCCCTAGCACAGATACGCAGTATTTT

v_gene: TRBV6-1
j_gene: TRBJ1-1
abundance: -
d_gene: -
CDR3aa: CASSVNSKNTEAFF
CDR3nt: TGTGCCAGCAGTGTCAACTCTAAGAACACTGAAGCTTTCTTT

v_gene: TRBV7-9
j_gene: TRBJ2-3
abundance: -
d_gene: TRBD2
CDR3aa: CASSPGGLAAQYF
CDR3nt: TGTGCCAGCAGCCCCGGAGGACTAGCGGCGCAGTATTTT

v_gene: TRBV2
j_gene: TRBJ1-2
abundance: few
d_gene: -
CDR3aa: CASRSSMGGYGYTF
CDR3nt: TGTGCCAGCAGATCTTCCATGGGAGGCTATGGCTACACCTTC